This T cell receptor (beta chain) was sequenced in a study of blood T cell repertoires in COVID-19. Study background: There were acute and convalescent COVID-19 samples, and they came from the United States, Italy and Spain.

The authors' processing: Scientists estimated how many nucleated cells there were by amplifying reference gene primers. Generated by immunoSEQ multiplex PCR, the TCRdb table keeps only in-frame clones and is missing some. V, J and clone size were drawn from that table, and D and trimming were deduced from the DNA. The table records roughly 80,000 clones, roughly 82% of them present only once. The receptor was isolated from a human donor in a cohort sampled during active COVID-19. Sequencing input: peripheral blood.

In nucleotides, the CDR3 is TGTGCCAGTAGAACAGGGGGCTCTGGGGCCAACGTCCTGACTTTC. Protein sequence: CASRTGGSGANVLTF. The V and J genes are TRBV19 and TRBJ2-6, with 8 nucleotides matching TRBD1. Germline V gives CDR1 LNHDA, CDR2 SQIVND (reference sequence). The CDR3 loop spans 15 amino acids. The trim removed 6 bases at V and 0 bases at J, leaving 1 base unmatched.